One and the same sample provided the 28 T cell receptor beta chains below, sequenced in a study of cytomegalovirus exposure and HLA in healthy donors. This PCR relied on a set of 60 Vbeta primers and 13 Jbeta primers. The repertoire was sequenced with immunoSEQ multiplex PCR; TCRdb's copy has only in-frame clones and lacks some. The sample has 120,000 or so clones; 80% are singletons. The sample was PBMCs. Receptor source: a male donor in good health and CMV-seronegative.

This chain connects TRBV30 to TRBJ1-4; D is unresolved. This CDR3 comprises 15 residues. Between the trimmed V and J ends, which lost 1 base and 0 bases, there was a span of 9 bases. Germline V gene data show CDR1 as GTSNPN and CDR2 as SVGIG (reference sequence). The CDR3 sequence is CAWSAHQATNEKLFF. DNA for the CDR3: TGTGCCTGGAGTGCCCACCAGGCAACTAATGAAAAACTGTTTTTT. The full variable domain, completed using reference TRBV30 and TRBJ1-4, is SQTIHQWPATLVQPVGSPLSLECTVEGTSNPNLYWYRQAAGRGLQLLFYSVGIGQISSEVPQNLSASRPQDRQFILSSKKLLLSDSGFYLCAWSAHQATNEKLFFGSGTQLSVL.

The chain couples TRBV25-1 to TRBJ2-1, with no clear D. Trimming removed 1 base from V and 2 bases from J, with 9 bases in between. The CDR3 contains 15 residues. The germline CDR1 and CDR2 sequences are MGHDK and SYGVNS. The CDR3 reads CASSEFHTTYNEQFF. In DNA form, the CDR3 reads TGTGCCAGCAGTGAATTCCATACTACCTACAATGAGCAGTTCTTC.

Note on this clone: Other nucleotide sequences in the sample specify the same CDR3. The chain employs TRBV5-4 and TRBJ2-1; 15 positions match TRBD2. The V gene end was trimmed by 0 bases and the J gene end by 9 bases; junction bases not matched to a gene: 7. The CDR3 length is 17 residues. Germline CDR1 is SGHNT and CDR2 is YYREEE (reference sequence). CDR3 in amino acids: CASSLGTGLAGGGEQFF. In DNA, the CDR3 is TGTGCCAGCAGCTTGGGGACGGGACTAGCGGGAGGAGGTGAGCAGTTCTTC.

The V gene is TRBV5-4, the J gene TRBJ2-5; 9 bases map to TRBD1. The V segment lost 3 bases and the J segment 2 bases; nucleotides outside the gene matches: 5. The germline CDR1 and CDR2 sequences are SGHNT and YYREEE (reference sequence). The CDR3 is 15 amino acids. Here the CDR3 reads CASSWAGTGQETQYF. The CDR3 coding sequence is TGTGCCAGCAGCTGGGCCGGGACAGGGCAAGAGACCCAGTACTTC.

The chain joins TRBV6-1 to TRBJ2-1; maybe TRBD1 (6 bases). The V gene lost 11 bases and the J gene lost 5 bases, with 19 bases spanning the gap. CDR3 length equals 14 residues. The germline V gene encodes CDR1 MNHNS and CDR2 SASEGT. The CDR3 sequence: CAGQSWAGDNEQFF. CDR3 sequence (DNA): TGTGCCGGACAGAGCTGGGCTGGGGACAATGAGCAGTTCTTC.

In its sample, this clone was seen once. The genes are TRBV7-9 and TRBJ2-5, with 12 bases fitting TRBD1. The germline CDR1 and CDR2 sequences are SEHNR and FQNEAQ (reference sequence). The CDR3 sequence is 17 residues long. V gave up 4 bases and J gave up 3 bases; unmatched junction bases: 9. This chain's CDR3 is CASSSTGQGAGKETQYF. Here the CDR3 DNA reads TGTGCCAGCAGCTCCACGGGACAGGGGGCGGGTAAAGAGACCCAGTACTTC. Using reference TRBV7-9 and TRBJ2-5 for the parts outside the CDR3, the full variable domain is DTGVSQNPRHKITKRGQNVTFRCDPISEHNRLYWYRQTLGQGPEFLTYFQNEAQLEKSRLLSDRFSAERPKGSFSTLEIQRTEQGDSAMYLCASSSTGQGAGKETQYFGPGTRLLVL.

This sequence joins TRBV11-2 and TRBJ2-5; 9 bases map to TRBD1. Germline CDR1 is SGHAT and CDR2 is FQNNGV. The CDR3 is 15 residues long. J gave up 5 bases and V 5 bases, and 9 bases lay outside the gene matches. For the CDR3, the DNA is TGTGCCAGCAGCCCCCGCCCAGGACAGGGGGAGACCCAGTACTTC. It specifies CASSPRPGQGETQYF.

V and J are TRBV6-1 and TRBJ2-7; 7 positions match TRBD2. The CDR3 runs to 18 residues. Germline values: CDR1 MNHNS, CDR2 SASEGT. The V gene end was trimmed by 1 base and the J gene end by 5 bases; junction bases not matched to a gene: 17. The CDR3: CASSEVQWWGGGMNEQYF. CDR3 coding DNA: TGTGCCAGCAGTGAAGTCCAATGGTGGGGCGGGGGAATGAACGAGCAGTACTTC.

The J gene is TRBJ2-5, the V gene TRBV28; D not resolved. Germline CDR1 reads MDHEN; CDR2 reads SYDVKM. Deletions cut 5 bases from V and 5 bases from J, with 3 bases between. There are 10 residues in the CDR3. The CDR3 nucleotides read TGTGCCAGCAGTCGGGAGACCCAGTACTTC. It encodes CASSRETQYF.

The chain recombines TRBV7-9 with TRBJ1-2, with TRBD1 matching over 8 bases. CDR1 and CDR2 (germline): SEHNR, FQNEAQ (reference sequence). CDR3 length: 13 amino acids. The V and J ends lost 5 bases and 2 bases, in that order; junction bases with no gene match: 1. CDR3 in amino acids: CASSRQGNYGYTF. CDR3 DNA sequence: TGTGCCAGCAGCCGACAGGGGAACTATGGCTACACCTTC.

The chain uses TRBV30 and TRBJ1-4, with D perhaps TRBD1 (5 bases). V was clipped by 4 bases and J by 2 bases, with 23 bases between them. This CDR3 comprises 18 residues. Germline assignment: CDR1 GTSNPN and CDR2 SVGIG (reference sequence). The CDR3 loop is CAWKGRAGWMGTNEKLFF. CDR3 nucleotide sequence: TGTGCCTGGAAAGGTCGGGCAGGGTGGATGGGGACTAATGAAAAACTGTTTTTT.

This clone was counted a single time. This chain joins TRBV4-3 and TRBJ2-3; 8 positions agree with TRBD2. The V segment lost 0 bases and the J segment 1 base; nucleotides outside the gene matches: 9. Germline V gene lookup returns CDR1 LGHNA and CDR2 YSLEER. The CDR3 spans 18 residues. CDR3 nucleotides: TGCGCCAGCAGCCAAGATTTGTTTGGCGGGGGGCGCACAGATACGCAGTATTTT. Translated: CASSQDLFGGGRTDTQYF.

DNA of the CDR3: TGTGCCAGCAGTCGAGGGGGCAGGACCTACGAGCAGTACTTC. The encoded protein is CASSRGGRTYEQYF. The rearrangement joins TRBV6-5 to TRBJ2-5; 7 nucleotides match TRBD1. The end of the DNA is better explained by TRBJ2-7, so the J call may be wrong. This CDR3 contains 14 residues. Germline assignment: CDR1 MNHEY and CDR2 SVGAGI.

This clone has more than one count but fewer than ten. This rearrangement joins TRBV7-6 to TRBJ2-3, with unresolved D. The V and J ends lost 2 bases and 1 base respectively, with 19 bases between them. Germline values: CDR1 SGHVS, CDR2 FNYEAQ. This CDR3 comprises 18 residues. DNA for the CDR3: TGTGCCAGCAGCTTATCATCCGGCCGGCAGGTTGGCACAGATACGCAGTATTTT. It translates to CASSLSSGRQVGTDTQYF.

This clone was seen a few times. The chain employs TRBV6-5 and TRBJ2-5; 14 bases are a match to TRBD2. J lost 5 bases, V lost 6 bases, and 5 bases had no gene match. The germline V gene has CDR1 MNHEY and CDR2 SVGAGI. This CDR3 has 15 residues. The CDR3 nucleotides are TGTGCCAGCAGCCGACTAGCGGGAGGGGTGGAGACCCAGTACTTC. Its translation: CASSRLAGGVETQYF.

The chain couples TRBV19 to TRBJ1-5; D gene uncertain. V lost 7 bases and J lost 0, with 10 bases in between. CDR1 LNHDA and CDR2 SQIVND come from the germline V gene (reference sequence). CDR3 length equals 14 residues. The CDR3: CASNPLHSNQPQHF. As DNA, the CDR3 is TGTGCCAGTAATCCTTTACATAGCAATCAGCCCCAGCATTTT.

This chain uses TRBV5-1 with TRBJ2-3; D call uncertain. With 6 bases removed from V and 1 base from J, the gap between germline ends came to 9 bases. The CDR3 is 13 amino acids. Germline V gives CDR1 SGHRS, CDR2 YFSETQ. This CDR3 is CASTSQGTDTQYF. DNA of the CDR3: TGCGCCAGCACGAGCCAGGGCACAGATACGCAGTATTTT.

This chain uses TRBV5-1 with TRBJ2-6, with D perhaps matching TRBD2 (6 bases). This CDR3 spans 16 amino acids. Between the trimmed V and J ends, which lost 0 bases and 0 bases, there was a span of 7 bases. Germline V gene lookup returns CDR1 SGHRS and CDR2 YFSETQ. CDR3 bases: TGCGCCAGCAGCTTGGCCGGGGGCTCTGGGGCCAACGTCCTGACTTTC. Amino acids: CASSLAGGSGANVLTF.

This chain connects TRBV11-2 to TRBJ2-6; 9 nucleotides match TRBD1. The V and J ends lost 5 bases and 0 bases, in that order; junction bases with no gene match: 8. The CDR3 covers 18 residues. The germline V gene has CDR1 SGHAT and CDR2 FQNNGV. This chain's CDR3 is CASSNPGTGTSGANVLTF. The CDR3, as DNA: TGTGCCAGCAGCAATCCGGGGACAGGGACCTCTGGGGCCAACGTCCTGACTTTC.

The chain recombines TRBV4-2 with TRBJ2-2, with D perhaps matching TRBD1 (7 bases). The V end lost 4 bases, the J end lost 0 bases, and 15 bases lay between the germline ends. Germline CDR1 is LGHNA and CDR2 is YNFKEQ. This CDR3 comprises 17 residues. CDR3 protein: CASSRGTAPPNTGELFF. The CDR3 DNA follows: TGTGCCAGCAGCCGCGGGACAGCCCCTCCGAACACCGGGGAGCTGTTTTTT.

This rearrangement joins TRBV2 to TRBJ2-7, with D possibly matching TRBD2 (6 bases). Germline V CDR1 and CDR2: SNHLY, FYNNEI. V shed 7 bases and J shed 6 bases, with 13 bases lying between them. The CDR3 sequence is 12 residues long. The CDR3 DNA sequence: TGTGCCAGCAATCCGGAGGGACCCGAGCAGTACTTC. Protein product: CASNPEGPEQYF.

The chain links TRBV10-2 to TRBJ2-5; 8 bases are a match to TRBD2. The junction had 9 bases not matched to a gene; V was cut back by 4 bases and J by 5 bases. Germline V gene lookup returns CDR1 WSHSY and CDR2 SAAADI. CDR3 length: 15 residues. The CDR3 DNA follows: TGCGCCAGCAGTGCCGTAGCGGGAAGGTTGGAGACCCAGTACTTC. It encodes CASSAVAGRLETQYF.

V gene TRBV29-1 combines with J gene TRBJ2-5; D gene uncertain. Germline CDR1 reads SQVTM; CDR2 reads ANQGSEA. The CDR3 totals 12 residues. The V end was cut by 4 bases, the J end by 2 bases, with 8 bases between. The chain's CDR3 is CSVGAEQETQYF. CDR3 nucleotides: TGCAGCGTTGGGGCAGAGCAAGAGACCCAGTACTTC.

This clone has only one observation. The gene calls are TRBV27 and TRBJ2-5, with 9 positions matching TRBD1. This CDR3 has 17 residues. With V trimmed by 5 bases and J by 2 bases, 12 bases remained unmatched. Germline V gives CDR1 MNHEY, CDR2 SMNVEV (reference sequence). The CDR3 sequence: CASSAGFWDRDQETQYF. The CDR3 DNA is TGTGCCAGCAGTGCGGGATTTTGGGACAGGGATCAAGAGACCCAGTACTTC.

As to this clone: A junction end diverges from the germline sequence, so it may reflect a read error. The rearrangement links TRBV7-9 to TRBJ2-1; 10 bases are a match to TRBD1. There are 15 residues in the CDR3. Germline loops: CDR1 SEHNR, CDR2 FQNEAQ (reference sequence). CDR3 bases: TGTTCCAGCAGCCCTCCGGGACAGGGGAGTAATGAGCAGTTCTTC. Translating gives CSSSPPGQGSNEQFF.

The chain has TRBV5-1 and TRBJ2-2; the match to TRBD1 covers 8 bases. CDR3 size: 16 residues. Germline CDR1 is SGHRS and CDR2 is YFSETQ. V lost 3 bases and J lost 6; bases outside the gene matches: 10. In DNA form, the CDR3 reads TGCGCCAGCAGCTCGTCACAGGGGGAGGTCCCCGGGGAGCTGTTTTTT. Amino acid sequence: CASSSSQGEVPGELFF.

This CDR3 reads CASSWRGFSTDTQYF. In DNA form, the CDR3 reads TGTGCCAGCAGCTGGCGGGGCTTTAGCACAGATACGCAGTATTTT. The chain combines TRBV11-2 with TRBJ2-3; TRBD2 is a possible D gene (6 bases). Trimming pared 4 bases from V and 0 bases from J, leaving 11 bases between. The CDR3 contains 15 residues. Germline values: CDR1 SGHAT, CDR2 FQNNGV.

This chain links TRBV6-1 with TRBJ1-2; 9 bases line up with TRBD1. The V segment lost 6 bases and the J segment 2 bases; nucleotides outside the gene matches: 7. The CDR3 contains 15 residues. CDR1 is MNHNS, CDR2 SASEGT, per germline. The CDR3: CASSDPGTGNYGYTF. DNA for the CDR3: TGTGCCAGCAGCGACCCCGGGACAGGGAACTATGGCTACACCTTC.